These 5 T cell receptor beta chains were sequenced from one sample in a study of radiotherapy plus CTLA-4 blockade in lung cancer. The table came from immunoSEQ multiplex PCR; TCRdb's copy has only in-frame clones and leaves some out. The table lists approximately 33,000 clones, around four fifths of them singletons. Sample: peripheral blood, taken from a patient treated with radiotherapy plus ipilimumab. These receptor sequences come from a human donor with non-small cell lung cancer who had stable disease on radiotherapy plus ipilimumab.

V is TRBV27 and J is TRBJ1-5; D is perhaps TRBD1 (6 bases). The CDR3 has 14 amino acids. CDR1 and CDR2 (germline): MNHEY, SMNVEV (reference sequence). V was clipped by 3 bases and J by 7 bases, with 13 bases between them. This CDR3 is CASSFSRGGQPQHF. CDR3 DNA sequence: TGTGCCAGCAGTTTTTCCAGGGGAGGCCAGCCCCAGCATTTT.

The chain is built from TRBV6-6 and TRBJ1-5; D is undetermined. CDR3 length: 12 residues. Germline CDR1 and CDR2: MNHNY and SVGAGI (reference sequence). V lost 2 bases and J lost 7, with 6 bases in between. CDR3 coding DNA: TGTGCCAGCAGTTACCCGAGCCAGCCCCAGCATTTT. Its translation is CASSYPSQPQHF.

The chain links TRBV30 to TRBJ2-1; possibly TRBD1 or TRBD2 for D (5 bases each). From germline, CDR1 is GTSNPN and CDR2 SVGIG (reference sequence). This CDR3 comprises 12 residues. V lost 0 bases, J lost 12 bases, and 12 bases lay in between. CDR3: CAWSVGTDRQFF. As DNA, the CDR3 is TGTGCCTGGAGTGTAGGGACCGATCGGCAGTTCTTC. Combining the CDR3 with reference TRBV30 and TRBJ2-1 gives the whole variable domain SQTIHQWPATLVQPVGSPLSLECTVEGTSNPNLYWYRQAAGRGLQLLFYSVGIGQISSEVPQNLSASRPQDRQFILSSKKLLLSDSGFYLCAWSVGTDRQFFGPGTRLTVL.

As for this clone: A much larger clone is a single base away; this may be a read error. This chain joins TRBV13 and TRBJ1-2, with TRBD1 as a possible D gene (5 bases). Germline-derived CDR1 and CDR2 are PRHDT and FYEKMQ (reference sequence). The CDR3 runs 15 residues. The CDR3 DNA reads as TGTCCCAGCAGCTCGGGACCGGGGGGGGGCTATGGCTACACCTTC. This translates into CPSSSGPGGGYGYTF.

J is TRBJ2-1 and V is TRBV27; 10 nucleotides match TRBD1. Germline-derived CDR1 and CDR2 are MNHEY and SMNVEV (reference sequence). The CDR3 runs 14 residues. Unmatched junction bases numbered 1, after V lost 2 bases and J lost 6 bases. The CDR3 region is CASSLRDRGNEQFF. The DNA for the CDR3 is TGTGCCAGCAGTTTAAGGGACAGGGGCAATGAGCAGTTCTTC.